Listed here are 2 T cell receptor beta chains from one sample, sequenced in a study of T cells in Graves' hyperthyroidism and ophthalmopathy. Researchers amplified the TCR beta CDR3 regions from RNA transcripts. First-round RT-PCR with HTBI primers amplified the TCR CDR3 region. TCRdb passed the multiplex PCR reads through MiXCR, listing each CDR3 protein once. Among about 510,000 distinct CDR3 sequences listed, approximately 49% were seen once. Sequencing used peripheral blood or thyroid tissue (not recorded which). The receptors stem from an adult woman with Graves' disease, either hyperthyroidism or ophthalmopathy (not recorded which).

This clonotype has a handful of counts. The CDR3 carries no conserved terminal phenylalanine or tryptophan, so it likely arises from a read error. The DNA is left out, because the CDR3 cannot be placed on it with certainty; the CDR3 is given as TCRdb lists it. V gene TRBV20-1 combines with J gene TRBJ1-4. The CDR3 is 9 amino acids in total, end residues counted. Germline CDR1 and CDR2: DFQATT and SNEGSKA (reference sequence). CDR3 sequence reads: CSAPSGRDY.

For this clonotype: A much larger clone sits a single nucleotide away, making a read error possible. The chain employs TRBV6-6 and TRBJ2-7, with 13 bases matching TRBD2. CDR1 and CDR2 from the germline V gene are MNHNY and SVGAGI (reference sequence). The CDR3 has 15 amino acids. The trim removed 6 bases at V and 2 bases at J, leaving 4 bases unmatched. The chain's CDR3 is CASSYGLAGAYEQYF. As DNA, the CDR3 is TGTGCCAGCAGCTATGGACTAGCGGGAGCCTACGAGCAGTACTTC.